This T cell receptor (beta chain) was obtained from a study of T cell repertoires in cytomegalovirus infection. Study information: Based on public TCR beta signatures, there were indications of CMV infection and of a matching HLA type. Study-level findings and limits: Within the response measured ex vivo, HLA-C-restricted CMV-specific TCR beta clonotypes were dominant.

This CDR3 contains 18 residues. With V trimmed by 1 base and J by 7 bases, 18 bases remained unmatched. Germline V gene data show CDR1 as SGHTA and CDR2 as FQGNSA. In TCRdb, the reads were re-called with MiXCR into one record per CDR3 protein. The table records 680,000 or so distinct CDR3 sequences, 35% of them present only once. Comment on this clonotype: No antigen is known for it. Because the CDR3 is missing its conserved closing phenylalanine or tryptophan, this is likely a read error.

The sequencing input was PBMCs. V and J are TRBV7-2 and TRBJ1-2; 7 nucleotides line up with TRBD1. This clonotype was obtained from a human donor in good health (CMV status not recorded). Some clones in this sample may be carry-over from other donors' samples. The CDR3 nucleotides read TGTGCCAGCAGCTTAGTGGGGACAGAGCATTCTTCTAGCGGTGGCTACACCTTA. Translation gives CASSLVGTEHSSSGGYTL.